The 27 T cell receptor beta chains presented below share a single source sample, sequenced in a study of cytomegalovirus exposure and HLA in healthy donors. Vbeta (60) and Jbeta (13) primers were used in the PCR. Sequenced by immunoSEQ multiplex PCR; TCRdb stores in-frame clones only, minus some. Here the sample spans roughly 150,000 clones, nearly 70% being singletons. Specimen: PBMCs. These receptors were collected from a man aged 25-45 years in good health and CMV-seropositive.

The chain uses TRBV7-2 and TRBJ2-3, with D maybe TRBD2 (5 bases). V shed 5 bases and J shed 4 bases, with 10 bases lying between them. The germline CDR1 and CDR2 sequences are SGHTA and FQGNSA. CDR3 size: 13 residues. The CDR3 coding sequence is TGTGCCAGCAGCCCACAGAGGGCAGATACGCAGTATTTT. This translates into CASSPQRADTQYF.

This chain connects TRBV11-2 to TRBJ2-3, with 9 nucleotides matching TRBD1. With 5 bases clipped from V and 3 bases from J, the junction kept 15 bases outside the gene matches. The germline gives CDR1 SGHAT, CDR2 FQNNGV. This CDR3 is 18 amino acids long. The CDR3 DNA reads as TGTGCCAGCAGCCCTAGGGGGGGGACAGGGTGGTCGACAGATACGCAGTATTTT. This sequence encodes CASSPRGGTGWSTDTQYF.

This sequence joins TRBV7-9 and TRBJ2-3; 8 nucleotides match TRBD2. The CDR3 is 15 residues long. CDR1 and CDR2 (germline): SEHNR, FQNEAQ (reference sequence). V was clipped by 6 bases and J by 4 bases; unmatched bases: 9. CDR3 amino acids: CASSFTGGGPDTQYF. In DNA, the CDR3 is TGTGCCAGCAGTTTTACCGGGGGGGGCCCAGATACGCAGTATTTT.

The chain uses TRBV2 and TRBJ2-1, with 14 nucleotides matching TRBD2. Germline CDR1 and CDR2: SNHLY and FYNNEI. The CDR3 totals 18 residues. Trimming removed 7 bases from V and 0 bases from J; junction bases left unmatched: 8. This chain's CDR3 is CASKEGLAGALSYNEQFF. DNA of the CDR3: TGTGCCAGCAAGGAGGGACTAGCGGGAGCCCTCTCCTACAATGAGCAGTTCTTC.

This chain uses TRBV30 with TRBJ2-7; D may be TRBD2 (6 bases). The V end was cut by 0 bases, the J end by 1 base, with 7 bases between. CDR1 GTSNPN and CDR2 SVGIG come from the germline V gene (reference sequence). The CDR3 contains 13 residues. CDR3 in amino acids: CAWSVAGSYEQYF. The CDR3 DNA reads TGTGCCTGGAGTGTGGCGGGGTCCTACGAGCAGTACTTC.

The chain has TRBV5-8 and TRBJ1-1; D is uncertain. There are 15 residues in the CDR3. Germline V gives CDR1 SGHTS, CDR2 YDEGEE. Trimming took 4 bases from V and 7 from J, leaving 20 bases between them. The CDR3 sequence: CASSLRRSYEDEAFF. As DNA, the CDR3 is TGTGCCAGCAGCCTCCGTCGTTCATACGAGGATGAAGCTTTCTTT.

The J gene is TRBJ1-1, the V gene TRBV2, with TRBD1 identical over 7 bases. From germline, CDR1 is SNHLY and CDR2 FYNNEI. V lost 8 bases to trimming and J lost 5 bases; unmatched junction nucleotides: 5. This CDR3 has 12 amino acids. As DNA, the CDR3 is TGTGCCAGCCACAGGGGTGAGACTGAAGCTTTCTTT. Translation: CASHRGETEAFF.

This clone has just a few counts. The V and J genes are TRBV6-5 and TRBJ2-7; 8 bases are a match to TRBD2. J gave up 6 bases and V 5 bases, and 12 bases lay outside the gene matches. This CDR3 contains 15 residues. Germline values: CDR1 MNHEY, CDR2 SVGAGI. CDR3 bases: TGTGCCAGCAGTGGGCTGGCGGGAGGTTGGGTCGAGCAGTACTTC. It translates to CASSGLAGGWVEQYF.

This clone turned up a few times. The CDR3 reads CASSLLAGGYEQYF. The DNA for the CDR3 is TGTGCCAGCAGCTTACTAGCGGGGGGCTACGAGCAGTACTTC. The rearrangement links TRBV7-9 to TRBJ2-7; 11 bases are a match to TRBD2. The CDR3 extends over 14 amino acids. Germline trimming cut 2 bases from V and 3 bases from J; bases unmatched to any gene: 0. Germline values: CDR1 SEHNR, CDR2 FQNEAQ (reference sequence).

This clone was found a few times. V and J are TRBV19 and TRBJ1-1, with 12 positions matching TRBD1. Germline lookup yields CDR1 LNHDA and CDR2 SQIVND (reference sequence). V gave up 7 bases and J gave up 1 base; unmatched junction bases: 4. This CDR3 region has 15 residues. CDR3 in amino acids: CASMPGQGANTEAFF. The CDR3 DNA is TGTGCCAGTATGCCGGGACAGGGGGCGAACACTGAAGCTTTCTTT.

The chain carries TRBV19 and TRBJ1-1; 7 bases agree with TRBD1. The CDR3 runs to 14 residues. Looked up from germline, CDR1 is LNHDA and CDR2 is SQIVND (reference sequence). The V segment lost 11 bases and the J segment 10 bases; nucleotides outside the gene matches: 19. CDR3 in DNA: TGTGCCGGTGGACGACAGGGAATTGATTTTGTAGCTTTCTTT. It is translated as CAGGRQGIDFVAFF.

The CDR3 sequence: CSVRALGGTEAFF. The CDR3 DNA is TGCAGCGTCCGGGCCCTGGGGGGCACTGAAGCTTTCTTT. This sequence joins TRBV29-1 and TRBJ1-1; D is possibly TRBD1 (5 bases). Germline V gives CDR1 SQVTM, CDR2 ANQGSEA. This CDR3 comprises 13 residues. Trimming cost V 6 bases and J 4 bases, with 15 bases left between them.

The CDR3: CASSRAADPSYEQYF. CDR3 DNA sequence: TGTGCCAGCAGCCGAGCGGCAGACCCCTCTTACGAGCAGTACTTC. The J gene is TRBJ2-7, the V gene TRBV7-6, with a tentative D call TRBD2 (5 bases). V lost 5 bases and J lost 4, with 18 bases in between. Looked up from germline, CDR1 is SGHVS and CDR2 is FNYEAQ. The CDR3 totals 15 residues. The whole variable domain, filled in from reference TRBV7-6 and TRBJ2-7, reads GAGVSQSPRYKVTKRGQDVALRCDPISGHVSLYWYRQALGQGPEFLTYFNYEAQQDKSGLPNDRFSAERPEGSISTLTIQRTEQRDSAMYRCASSRAADPSYEQYFGPGTRLTVT.

There are a few counts of this clone. The chain employs TRBV19 and TRBJ1-4; D remains ambiguous. The CDR3 runs to 17 residues. V lost 1 base and J lost 0, with 12 bases in between. Germline loops: CDR1 LNHDA, CDR2 SQIVND (reference sequence). In DNA form, the CDR3 reads TGTGCCAGTAGTATAGTACCAACAGCCTCAACTAATGAAAAACTGTTTTTT. Amino acids: CASSIVPTASTNEKLFF.

V is TRBV10-3 and J is TRBJ2-1, with no clear D. Germline CDR1 is ENHRY and CDR2 is SYGVKD. V lost 3 bases and J 5 bases, leaving 8 bases between the germline ends. The CDR3 totals 13 residues. The CDR3 here is CAISDLLDNEQFF. The CDR3 DNA follows: TGTGCCATCAGTGATCTGCTAGACAATGAGCAGTTCTTC.

The chain uses TRBV18 and TRBJ2-7; no reliable D call. V was pared by 2 bases and J by 6 bases, with 20 bases between. From germline, CDR1 is KGHSH and CDR2 LQKENI. This CDR3 region has 16 residues. CDR3 nucleotide sequence: TGTGCCAGCTCACCAGGATCGAGCAGGCCTGGCAGCGAGCAGTACTTC. Protein sequence: CASSPGSSRPGSEQYF. Supplemented by reference TRBV18 and TRBJ2-7, the full variable domain reads NAGVMQNPRHLVRRRGQEARLRCSPMKGHSHVYWYRQLPEEGLKFMVYLQKENIIDESGMPKERFSAEFPKEGPSILRIQQVVRGDSAAYFCASSPGSSRPGSEQYFGPGTRLTVT.

This clone was detected only a few times. Other DNA sequences in the same sample also yield this CDR3. J is TRBJ2-5 and V is TRBV5-1; D is unresolved. This CDR3 spans 13 amino acids. Germline V lookup: CDR1 SGHRS, CDR2 YFSETQ. Trimming pared 1 base from V and 2 bases from J, leaving 6 bases between. Here the CDR3 DNA reads TGCGCCAGCAGCTTGCAGGATCAAGAGACCCAGTACTTC. It specifies CASSLQDQETQYF.

The chain is built from TRBV4-2 and TRBJ1-2; D might be TRBD1 (6 bases). V dropped 0 bases and J dropped 2 bases, with 16 bases sitting between them. CDR1 and CDR2 from the germline V gene are LGHNA and YNFKEQ. The CDR3 sequence is 17 residues long. The CDR3 bases are TGTGCCAGCAGCCAAGATCCCGTCGGAAGGGGGAACTATGGCTACACCTTC. Translation: CASSQDPVGRGNYGYTF.

The chain links TRBV5-1 to TRBJ2-5; 7 nucleotides line up with TRBD1. V gave up 3 bases and J gave up 2 bases; unmatched junction bases: 4. In germline, CDR1 is SGHRS, CDR2 YFSETQ. The CDR3 spans 14 residues. CDR3 sequence: CASSYGTAQETQYF. CDR3 DNA: TGCGCCAGCAGCTACGGGACAGCACAAGAGACCCAGTACTTC.

A few counts support this clone. The chain combines TRBV30 with TRBJ1-2, with D perhaps matching TRBD1 (6 bases). Trimming left V 4 bases short and J 2 bases short, with 8 bases between. CDR3 length: 12 residues. In germline, CDR1 is GTSNPN, CDR2 SVGIG (reference sequence). Here the CDR3 reads CAWKGGNYGYTF. The CDR3, as DNA: TGTGCCTGGAAGGGGGGGAACTATGGCTACACCTTC.

The gene calls are TRBV5-1 and TRBJ1-1; 7 bases agree with TRBD1. Germline V gives CDR1 SGHRS, CDR2 YFSETQ. V trimming: 0 bases; J trimming: 1 base; junction bases outside the gene matches: 6. The CDR3 extends over 16 amino acids. The CDR3 protein is CASSLGGTDSNTEAFF. The DNA for the CDR3 is TGCGCCAGCAGCTTGGGAGGGACAGATTCGAACACTGAAGCTTTCTTT. The variable domain in full, with the rest retrieved from reference TRBV5-1 and TRBJ1-1, is KAGVTQTPRYLIKTRGQQVTLSCSPISGHRSVSWYQQTPGQGLQFLFEYFSETQRNKGNFPGRFSGRQFSNSRSEMNVSTLELGDSALYLCASSLGGTDSNTEAFFGQGTRLTVV.

The rearrangement uses TRBV19 and TRBJ2-2; the match to TRBD1 covers 10 bases. Germline V gene lookup returns CDR1 LNHDA and CDR2 SQIVND (reference sequence). The CDR3 is made up of 15 amino acids. The junction had 8 bases not matched to a gene; V was cut back by 7 bases and J by 6 bases. The DNA of the CDR3 is TGTGCCAGTAACTCGGGACAGGGGCCCGCCGGGGAGCTGTTTTTT. Its protein is CASNSGQGPAGELFF.

The rearrangement links TRBV14 to TRBJ1-2, with D perhaps TRBD1 (5 bases). From germline, CDR1 is SGHDN and CDR2 FVKESK. The CDR3 is made up of 12 amino acids. Trimming stripped 3 bases from V and 5 bases from J, with 7 bases between. The DNA for the CDR3 is TGTGCCAGCAGCCAGACAGAGTATGGCTACACCTTC. Its translation is CASSQTEYGYTF.

The V and J genes are TRBV10-2 and TRBJ1-1; 8 bases align to TRBD1. With 8 bases clipped from V and 1 base from J, the junction kept 0 bases outside the gene matches. Germline V lookup: CDR1 WSHSY, CDR2 SAAADI. This CDR3 contains 12 residues. The CDR3 DNA is TGCGCCAGCGGGACAGGGAACACTGAAGCTTTCTTT. Protein: CASGTGNTEAFF.

The chain is built from TRBV6-5 and TRBJ2-1, with 8 bases fitting TRBD2. This CDR3 spans 12 amino acids. CDR1 and CDR2 (germline): MNHEY, SVGAGI. After removal of 7 bases from V and 6 bases from J, the junction contained 2 bases not matched to a gene. CDR3 DNA: TGTGCCAGCATTAGCGGGGTCAATGAGCAGTTCTTC. Its protein product is CASISGVNEQFF.

The chain couples TRBV4-2 to TRBJ1-1, with a tentative D call TRBD1 (6 bases). Trimming stripped 2 bases from V and 4 bases from J, with 14 bases between. The length of the CDR3 is 15 residues. Germline CDR1 and CDR2: LGHNA and YNFKEQ. The CDR3 sequence is CASSQHRTASTEAFF. CDR3 DNA: TGTGCCAGCAGCCAACACCGGACAGCTAGCACTGAAGCTTTCTTT.

V usage is TRBV13 and J usage is TRBJ2-7; maybe TRBD1 (5 bases). The CDR3 runs to 14 residues. Germline V gene sequence: CDR1 PRHDT, CDR2 FYEKMQ (reference sequence). The V gene lost 4 bases and the J gene lost 7 bases, with 17 bases spanning the gap. Written as DNA, the CDR3 is TGTGCCAGCAGCTCGGAAAAATCAGGGTTAGAGCAGTACTTC. Its translation is CASSSEKSGLEQYF.